These T cell receptor beta chains were read from a single sample in a study of T-cell memory formation after mild COVID-19. TCRdb called the 5' RACE reads again in MiXCR, with one record for every CDR3 protein. The sample has 470,000 or so distinct CDR3 sequences; about 20% are singletons. Sequencing was performed on PBMCs or a T cell subset sorted from them (not recorded which). These receptors all come from an adult woman who had mild COVID-19 (a few samples of this study predate the infection). Cell type and time point are not known. Each CDR3 is given with its conserved first and last residue. A D gene is named only where the DNA matches it firmly.

v_gene,d_gene,j_gene,CDR3aa
TRBV3-1,-,TRBJ2-7,CASSQDETYEQYF
TRBV16,-,TRBJ2-7,CASSDEQGERPYEQYF
TRBV5-1,TRBD2,TRBJ2-2,CASSPGGLNTGELFF
TRBV20-1,-,TRBJ1-2,CSATRGDSDYGYTF
TRBV5-1,TRBD2,TRBJ2-4,CASSLPGPGGRNIQYF
TRBV7-9,-,TRBJ1-1,CASSSGRINTEAFF
TRBV10-3,-,TRBJ1-2,CAISGTLGLVGYGYTF
TRBV19,-,TRBJ2-5,CASSIGPWETQYF
TRBV7-8,-,TRBJ1-1,CASHGDAGTASTEAFF
TRBV7-8,-,TRBJ1-1,CASSFSSGTSGVFF
TRBV4-2,-,TRBJ1-5,CASSQDPGNQPQHF
TRBV7-9,-,TRBJ2-3,CASSLRSAGAGTDTQYF
TRBV20-1,TRBD2,TRBJ2-5,CSASRTSGGLETQYF
TRBV14,-,TRBJ2-7,CASSQTQGPYEQYF
TRBV29-1,-,TRBJ1-1,CSVEGGATEAFF
TRBV5-6,-,TRBJ2-1,CASSSFTYGGSGNEQFF
TRBV15,-,TRBJ2-2,CATSSGTGELFF
TRBV10-3,TRBD2,TRBJ2-1,CAISNSGTSSYNEQFF
TRBV7-9,TRBD2,TRBJ2-5,CASSKTSGQETQYF
TRBV5-5,-,TRBJ1-5,CASSPDLGDQPQHF
TRBV7-6,TRBD2,TRBJ2-1,CASSPLLYGSGRDEQFF
TRBV30,-,TRBJ1-1,CAWSVGLGAYTEAFF
TRBV4-3,-,TRBJ2-5,CASSQGRQAETQYF
TRBV5-4,-,TRBJ1-2,CASSSGTNYGYTF
TRBV12-3/TRBV12-4,-,TRBJ1-2,CASSFDFYGYTF
TRBV6-1,-,TRBJ2-3,CASSEGPDTQYF
TRBV20-1,-,TRBJ2-2,CSVKGGGNTGELFF
TRBV10-3,TRBD1,TRBJ2-7,CAISGTPGGLAYEQYF
TRBV7-9,TRBD1,TRBJ2-3,CASSLGFGRGQTDTQYF
TRBV7-6,-,TRBJ2-7,CASSLGGVRFEQYF
TRBV30,-,TRBJ1-5,CAWTSGNQPQHF
TRBV19,-,TRBJ2-1,CASSIELFYNEQFF
TRBV5-1,-,TRBJ2-2,CASSLEDPRLGAVTGELFF
TRBV7-2,-,TRBJ2-3,CASSARSGATDTQYF
TRBV18,-,TRBJ1-1,CASSPGTKNTEAFF
TRBV7-9,-,TRBJ2-6,CASSLTSGANVLTF
TRBV29-1,TRBD1,TRBJ1-2,CSVDSRQGAFYGYTF
TRBV27,-,TRBJ1-1,CASTGLVGTEAFF
TRBV29-1,-,TRBJ2-3,CSVASLSTDTQYF
TRBV4-1,-,TRBJ1-1,CASSQDPLWNTEAFF
TRBV11-2,-,TRBJ1-6,CASSRPQTVYNSPLHF
TRBV5-6,TRBD2,TRBJ2-5,CASSTGLAQETQYF
TRBV20-1,-,TRBJ2-7,CSATISRGYEQYF
TRBV12-3/TRBV12-4,TRBD1,TRBJ2-7,CASSSPPTGAAGYEQYF
TRBV11-2,-,TRBJ2-2,CASSGERGIGELFF
TRBV7-9,-,TRBJ1-1,CAGSSGIGTEAFF
TRBV5-1,-,TRBJ2-2,CASSLARVGETGELFF
TRBV25-1,-,TRBJ2-1,CASSEATVYNEQFF
TRBV29-1,-,TRBJ1-1,CSVVLRGRNTEAFF
TRBV7-2,TRBD1,TRBJ2-7,CASSSGTGGAYEQYF
TRBV19,TRBD1,TRBJ1-1,CASSRDRDNTEAFF
TRBV4-1,TRBD2,TRBJ2-5,CASSQDLRGGNQETQYF
TRBV7-2,-,TRBJ2-5,CASSLGAGSGLKETQYF